The 29 T cell receptor beta chains below come from one sample, sequenced in a study of T cell responses to AZD1222 COVID-19 vaccine. The repertoire was sequenced with immunoSEQ multiplex PCR; TCRdb's copy has only in-frame clones and lacks some. The sample holds 75,000 to 95,000 clones, 75% to 95% seen once. Source: peripheral blood, taken 28 days after the second AZD1222 dose. These TCRs come from an adult who received the AZD1222 COVID-19 vaccine.

The chain carries TRBV5-1 and TRBJ2-3, with TRBD1 matching over 7 bases. Germline-derived CDR1 and CDR2 are SGHRS and YFSETQ. The CDR3 has 15 amino acids. The V gene end was trimmed by 0 bases and the J gene end by 4 bases; junction bases not matched to a gene: 5. In DNA, the CDR3 is TGCGCCAGCAGCTTGGACAGGGGTCGGGCAGATACGCAGTATTTT. Translating gives CASSLDRGRADTQYF. Variable domain in full (rest from reference TRBV5-1 and TRBJ2-3): KAGVTQTPRYLIKTRGQQVTLSCSPISGHRSVSWYQQTPGQGLQFLFEYFSETQRNKGNFPGRFSGRQFSNSRSEMNVSTLELGDSALYLCASSLDRGRADTQYFGPGTRLTVL.

This CDR3 is CASSFIELNSPLHF. The CDR3 DNA sequence: TGTGCCAGCAGCTTTATCGAACTGAATTCACCCCTCCACTTT. This sequence joins TRBV5-4 and TRBJ1-6; D uncertain. The germline CDR1 and CDR2 sequences are SGHNT and YYREEE (reference sequence). The CDR3 is 14 residues long. The V gene lost 2 bases and the J gene lost 7 bases, with 10 bases spanning the gap.

J is TRBJ2-7 and V is TRBV3-1 (or the pseudogene TRBV3-2), with a possible D match to TRBD2 (6 bases). Germline V gives CDR1 LGHDT, CDR2 YNNKEL (reference sequence). Trimming stripped 3 bases from V and 6 bases from J, with 15 bases between. The CDR3 spans 14 residues. In DNA form, the CDR3 reads TGTGCCAGCAGCCAGCTAGCGACTAGGGGCGAGCAGTACTTC. Translation: CASSQLATRGEQYF.

This chain uses TRBV24-1 with TRBJ2-7; tentative D call: TRBD1 (5 bases). V was clipped by 10 bases and J by 1 base, with 22 bases between them. The CDR3 contains 16 residues. The germline V gene encodes CDR1 KGHDR and CDR2 SFDVKD. CDR3 residues: CATQELQDIGSYEQYF. The CDR3 DNA follows: TGTGCCACTCAGGAACTTCAGGACATAGGGTCCTACGAGCAGTACTTC.

The rearrangement joins TRBV7-6 to TRBJ2-1; 7 nucleotides match TRBD1. V trimming: 0 bases; J trimming: 5 bases; junction bases outside the gene matches: 1. The CDR3 consists of 14 residues. In germline, CDR1 is SGHVS, CDR2 FNYEAQ. This CDR3 is CASSLAGQNNEQFF. CDR3 sequence (DNA): TGTGCCAGCAGCTTAGCGGGACAGAACAATGAGCAGTTCTTC.

DNA for the CDR3: TGTGCCAGCAGCCCCTGGGAGGGAAAAAATGAAAAACTGTTTTTT. It yields the protein CASSPWEGKNEKLFF. The chain recombines TRBV3-1 (or the pseudogene TRBV3-2) with TRBJ1-4; D gene unclear. This CDR3 has 15 amino acids. V was cut by 4 bases and J by 5 bases, with 14 bases left in between. CDR1 is LGHDT, CDR2 YNNKEL, per germline (reference sequence).

The chain joins TRBV9 to TRBJ2-7; a possible D gene is TRBD1 (6 bases). Germline values: CDR1 SGDLS, CDR2 YYNGEE. Trimming removed 4 bases from V and 6 bases from J, with 17 bases in between. The CDR3 has 14 amino acids. CDR3 nucleotide sequence: TGTGCCAGCAGCCTCTCGAACAGGGCGCCCGAGCAGTACTTC. Translated, it gives CASSLSNRAPEQYF.

The chain recombines TRBV3-1 (or the pseudogene TRBV3-2) with TRBJ2-7; TRBD1 aligns across 7 bases. The CDR3 sequence is 13 residues long. The germline gives CDR1 LGHDT, CDR2 YNNKEL (reference sequence). The V and J ends lost 4 bases and 4 bases, in that order; junction bases with no gene match: 4. CDR3 in DNA: TGTGCCAGCAGCCTGGGACAGCGGTACGAGCAGTACTTC. Protein product: CASSLGQRYEQYF.

The chain has TRBV7-3 and TRBJ1-3, with TRBD1 matching 7 bases. The germline gives CDR1 SGHTA, CDR2 FQGTGA. V lost 6 bases and J lost 0; bases outside the gene matches: 8. This CDR3 has 16 residues. CDR3 protein: CASRSRQGNSGNTIYF. CDR3 coding DNA: TGTGCCAGCAGGTCCCGACAGGGTAACTCTGGAAACACCATATATTTT.

This chain uses TRBV7-2 with TRBJ2-7; 10 bases agree with TRBD1. The CDR3 runs to 14 residues. Unmatched junction bases numbered 4, after V lost 6 bases and J lost 2 bases. CDR1 and CDR2 (germline): SGHTA, FQGNSA. CDR3 amino acids: CASSPGTGAYEQYF. The CDR3 DNA follows: TGTGCCAGCAGTCCAGGGACAGGGGCCTACGAGCAGTACTTC.

Here the CDR3 DNA reads TGTGCCAGTAGTGCACCCAGACAGGATTTTAACTATGGCTACACCTTC. It yields the protein CASSAPRQDFNYGYTF. This sequence joins TRBV19 and TRBJ1-2; TRBD1 is a possible D gene (6 bases). The V end lost 5 bases, the J end lost 1 base, and 17 bases lay between the germline ends. CDR1 and CDR2 (germline): LNHDA, SQIVND (reference sequence). This CDR3 is 16 amino acids long.

CDR3 DNA sequence: TGTGCCAGCAGCTTTGCCGGGACAGGTGGCACTGAAGCTTTCTTT. Amino acid sequence: CASSFAGTGGTEAFF. The chain links TRBV7-3 to TRBJ1-1; 8 positions agree with TRBD1. CDR1 is SGHTA and CDR2 is FQGTGA in the germline V gene. The CDR3 extends over 15 amino acids. The V and J ends lost 3 bases and 4 bases, in that order; junction bases with no gene match: 7. Supplemented by reference TRBV7-3 and TRBJ1-1, the full variable domain reads GAGVSQTPSNKVTEKGKYVELRCDPISGHTALYWYRQSLGQGPEFLIYFQGTGAADDSGLPNDRFFAVRPEGSVSTLKIQRTERGDSAVYLCASSFAGTGGTEAFFGQGTRLTVV.

V and J are TRBV5-1 and TRBJ2-2; 9 nucleotides align to TRBD1. Trimming removed 1 base from V and 2 bases from J; junction bases left unmatched: 6. This CDR3 comprises 17 residues. Germline V lookup: CDR1 SGHRS, CDR2 YFSETQ. CDR3 loop: CASSLRPGQGNTGELFF. As DNA, the CDR3 is TGCGCCAGCAGCTTGAGGCCGGGACAGGGTAACACCGGGGAGCTGTTTTTT.

CDR3 sequence: CAGEKRIQYF. Written as DNA, the CDR3 is TGCGCTGGAGAAAAACGCATTCAGTACTTC. The J gene is TRBJ2-4, the V gene TRBV20-1, with no clear D. CDR3 length: 10 residues. Germline lookup yields CDR1 DFQATT and CDR2 SNEGSKA (reference sequence).

The V call is TRBV18, the J call TRBJ2-2; D may be TRBD1 (5 bases). Trimming removed 2 bases from V and 4 bases from J, with 8 bases in between. CDR3 length equals 14 residues. The V gene's germline CDR1 is KGHSH and CDR2 LQKENI. CDR3 sequence reads: CASSPYDSTGELFF. Here the CDR3 DNA reads TGTGCCAGCTCACCATACGACAGCACCGGGGAGCTGTTTTTT.

J is TRBJ1-5 and V is TRBV6-5, with D possibly TRBD1 on 5 matching bases. This CDR3 comprises 13 residues. V lost 8 bases to trimming and J lost 1 base, with 9 bases between them. Germline CDR1 is MNHEY and CDR2 is SVGAGI. The CDR3, as DNA: TGTGCCAGCGGACGGGACAGCAATCAGCCCCAGCATTTT. It yields the protein CASGRDSNQPQHF.

The count of this clone is one. The chain combines TRBV7-8 with TRBJ2-1; D might be TRBD2 (6 bases). Germline CDR1 SGHVS, CDR2 FQNEAQ. CDR3 length: 14 amino acids. Trimming removed 4 bases from V and 6 bases from J, with 13 bases in between. The CDR3: CASSWGVHSNEQFF. In DNA, the CDR3 is TGTGCCAGCAGCTGGGGGGTGCATTCCAATGAGCAGTTCTTC.

This clone showed up just once. The gene calls are TRBV9 and TRBJ2-1, with 7 bases that match TRBD2. Per germline, CDR1 SGDLS and CDR2 YYNGEE. The CDR3 is 16 amino acids. The junction had 3 bases not matched to a gene; V was cut back by 0 bases and J by 0 bases. CDR3 nucleotide sequence: TGTGCCAGCAGCGTAGGGCTAGCGGCCTCCTACAATGAGCAGTTCTTC. Residues: CASSVGLAASYNEQFF.

CDR3 bases: TGTGCCAGCAGCTCGACAAACCCTAAGTACCAAGAGACCCAGTACTTC. Translation: CASSSTNPKYQETQYF. The chain joins TRBV7-9 to TRBJ2-5; D gene uncertain. Germline-derived CDR1 and CDR2 are SEHNR and FQNEAQ (reference sequence). The V and J ends lost 4 bases and 0 bases respectively, with 15 bases between them. There are 16 residues in the CDR3.

V usage is TRBV6-1 and J usage is TRBJ2-3, with 10 bases identical to TRBD2. CDR1 MNHNS and CDR2 SASEGT come from the germline V gene. V was pared by 1 base and J by 0 bases, with 4 bases of the junction left unmatched. CDR3 size: 17 residues. The CDR3 DNA follows: TGTGCCAGCAGTGAAGGGACTAGCGGAACGAGCACAGATACGCAGTATTTT. It specifies CASSEGTSGTSTDTQYF.

This rearrangement joins TRBV5-6 to TRBJ2-5, with D perhaps being TRBD1 or TRBD2 (5 bases each). CDR1 and CDR2 from the germline V gene are SGHDT and YYEEEE. Between the trimmed V and J ends, which lost 4 bases and 1 base, there was a span of 20 bases. The CDR3 spans 17 residues. This chain's CDR3 is CASSRRTPQGTQETQYF. The CDR3 region has the DNA TGTGCCAGCAGCCGGAGGACACCTCAGGGTACCCAAGAGACCCAGTACTTC.

CDR3: CASSGQRPGTDTQYF. In nucleotides, the CDR3 is TGCGCCAGCAGCGGGCAGAGGCCCGGCACAGATACGCAGTATTTT. The rearrangement uses TRBV5-1 and TRBJ2-3; no firm D call. This CDR3 comprises 15 residues. Trimming left V 4 bases short and J 1 base short, with 13 bases between. CDR1 and CDR2 (germline): SGHRS, YFSETQ.

The J gene is TRBJ1-2, the V gene TRBV6-5, with D uncertain. The CDR3 is 12 amino acids. V lost 0 bases and J 8 bases, leaving 7 bases between the germline ends. Germline V gene sequence: CDR1 MNHEY, CDR2 SVGAGI. Written as DNA, the CDR3 is TGTGCCAGCAGTTACTCGGGTAACGGCTACACCTTC. Protein: CASSYSGNGYTF.

The chain uses TRBV14 and TRBJ2-3, with D hard to call. CDR1 and CDR2 (germline): SGHDN, FVKESK. Trimming pared 4 bases from V and 0 bases from J, leaving 14 bases between. There are 16 residues in the CDR3. The CDR3 loop reads CASSRIRTSSTDTQYF. The CDR3 coding sequence is TGTGCCAGCAGCCGTATTCGTACGTCTAGCACAGATACGCAGTATTTT.

In its sample, this clone was seen a few times. The CDR3 loop is CASSPGTRPSNQPQHF. As DNA, the CDR3 is TGTGCCAGCAGCCCAGGGACACGACCTAGCAATCAGCCCCAGCATTTT. This chain links TRBV7-2 with TRBJ1-5; a possible D gene is TRBD1 (6 bases). The CDR3 length is 16 residues. Trimming took off 5 bases at V and 0 bases at J, with 14 bases between the two ends. From germline, CDR1 is SGHTA and CDR2 FQGNSA.

This chain connects TRBV7-9 to TRBJ2-7; D is uncertain. In germline, CDR1 is SEHNR, CDR2 FQNEAQ (reference sequence). There are 15 residues in the CDR3. Trimming cost V 4 bases and J 0 bases, with 13 bases left between them. CDR3 sequence: CASSSDMRSSYEQYF. The CDR3, as DNA: TGTGCCAGCAGCTCTGACATGAGGAGCTCCTACGAGCAGTACTTC.

The chain couples TRBV13 to TRBJ2-7; D unresolved. Trimming took 5 bases from V and 3 from J, leaving 5 bases between them. Germline assignment: CDR1 PRHDT and CDR2 FYEKMQ (reference sequence). The CDR3 extends over 11 amino acids. The CDR3 region is CASSAHYEQYF. CDR3 DNA: TGTGCCAGCAGCGCCCACTACGAGCAGTACTTC.

The chain combines TRBV7-9 with TRBJ2-2, with TRBD1 matching over 7 bases. Losses at the gene ends were 5 bases for V and 3 bases for J; bases not matched to a gene: 9. The CDR3 totals 16 residues. The germline V gene encodes CDR1 SEHNR and CDR2 FQNEAQ (reference sequence). In DNA form, the CDR3 reads TGTGCCAGCAGCCACGACAGGGATGGGCACACCGGGGAGCTGTTTTTT. Its protein product is CASSHDRDGHTGELFF. Filled out from reference TRBV7-9 and TRBJ2-2, the complete variable domain reads DTGVSQNPRHKITKRGQNVTFRCDPISEHNRLYWYRQTLGQGPEFLTYFQNEAQLEKSRLLSDRFSAERPKGSFSTLEIQRTEQGDSAMYLCASSHDRDGHTGELFFGEGSRLTVL.

The chain couples TRBV5-1 to TRBJ2-5; D not certain. The CDR3 consists of 15 residues. The V gene lost 0 bases and the J gene lost 0 bases, with 9 bases spanning the gap. Germline V gives CDR1 SGHRS, CDR2 YFSETQ. CDR3 DNA sequence: TGCGCCAGCAGCTTGGCTGGAGACTACCAAGAGACCCAGTACTTC. It is translated as CASSLAGDYQETQYF. Variable domain in full (rest from reference TRBV5-1 and TRBJ2-5): KAGVTQTPRYLIKTRGQQVTLSCSPISGHRSVSWYQQTPGQGLQFLFEYFSETQRNKGNFPGRFSGRQFSNSRSEMNVSTLELGDSALYLCASSLAGDYQETQYFGPGTRLLVL.